In its sample, the clone carrying this TCR beta chain was seen a few times. Its antigen is as yet unknown. From germline, CDR1 is SGHRS and CDR2 YFSETQ. This CDR3 spans 17 amino acids. Trimming cost V 0 bases and J 5 bases; bases outside gene matches: 12. This sample is drawn from a study of T cells after posttransplantation cyclophosphamide. Broader study findings: Tissue-infiltrating T cells from skin or gut overlapped little with blood T cells. Recipient CMV seropositivity and CMV reactivation strongly tracked TRB clonality.

The protocol was immunoSEQ multiplex PCR, while the TCRdb copy is restricted to in-frame clones and leaves out a portion. This sample comprises about 38,000 clones, none seen once only. V and J are TRBV5-1 and TRBJ2-5, with 8 bases matching TRBD2. Sequencing was performed on PBMCs. The clonotype comes from a man aged 25 to 40 in good health and a related stem cell transplant donor. The CDR3 protein is CASSLDPVGGASETQYF. DNA of the CDR3: TGCGCCAGCAGCTTGGATCCTGTCGGGGGGGCCTCGGAGACCCAGTACTTC.